The entry below describes one T cell receptor beta chain. Its antigen is undetermined. In nominal health when sampled, donors likely had unrecorded immune exposures nonetheless. Germline values: CDR1 LGHNA, CDR2 YSLEER. CDR3 length equals 19 residues. V lost 2 bases, J lost 0 bases, and 8 bases stayed unmatched. These data belong to a study of cytomegalovirus exposure and HLA in healthy donors. Overall study: Researchers previously reported finding 100 million or so unique TCR beta sequences from 170 million or so T cells. Study-wide findings and caveats: A later analysis associated some 16,000 TCR beta sequences with HLA alleles at a 0.05 false discovery rate. Across all donors, roughly uniform sequencing depth was an assumption of the presence/absence analyses.

Primers for the PCR totalled 60 Vbeta and 13 Jbeta. Generated by immunoSEQ multiplex PCR, the TCRdb table keeps only in-frame clones and is missing some. Of 150,000 to 180,000 clones in the sample, 65% to 75% are singletons; the top ten hold under 2.5%. Input material: PBMCs. The clonotype originates from a man younger than 45 in good health and CMV-seronegative. J is TRBJ1-6 and V is TRBV4-3; 9 nucleotides agree with TRBD1. The CDR3 coding sequence is TGCGCCAGCAGCCAAACTATAGGACAGGGGAGCTCCTATAATTCACCCCTCCACTTT. It codes for CASSQTIGQGSSYNSPLHF.